This record looks at one T cell receptor beta chain sequence and its context. The data originate from a study of blood T cell repertoires in COVID-19. On the study more broadly: There were acute and convalescent COVID-19 samples, and they came from the United States, Italy and Spain. Sample material is recorded as cDNA or gDNA derived from T cells, B-cell-depleted T cells, or PBMCs.

The V and J ends lost 6 bases and 5 bases, in that order; junction bases with no gene match: 9. CDR1 is ENHRY and CDR2 is SYGVKD in the germline V gene. This CDR3 is 15 amino acids long. Profiled with immunoSEQ multiplex PCR; TCRdb holds only in-frame clones, not every one. This sample yields about 260,000 clones, of which approximately 86% are seen a single time; about 2.1% belongs to the top ten. The material sequenced was peripheral blood. The J gene is TRBJ2-1, the V gene TRBV10-3, with TRBD1 matching over 8 bases. This TCR derives from a man aged 25 to 40 with active or convalescent COVID-19. The CDR3 DNA follows: TGTGCCATCAGGGCAGGGACAGGATTCAACAATGAGCAGTTCTTC. This translates into CAIRAGTGFNNEQFF.